These T cell receptor beta chains were read from a single sample in a study of T cells after posttransplantation cyclophosphamide. This table comes from immunoSEQ multiplex PCR, and its TCRdb copy is limited to in-frame clones, with some not included. The table lists some 38,000 clones, with no singletons. The specimen was PBMCs. The origin of the receptors is a man aged 45-65 years in good health, CMV-negative, and a related stem cell transplant donor. Both conserved end residues are part of each CDR3. The D gene is left open where the match is weak. Clone size is shown for a subset of rows, as once, few, many or a class of expanded clone.

clone_size: many; j_call: TRBJ1-2; d_call: -; v_call: TRBV5-1; cdr3_aa: CASSPQGPNYGYTF; cdr3_nt: TGCGCCAGCAGCCCTCAGGGGCCCAACTATGGCTACACCTTC
clone_size: many; j_call: TRBJ1-6; d_call: TRBD1; v_call: TRBV11-1; cdr3_aa: CASSLITGVNSPLHF; cdr3_nt: TGTGCCAGCAGCTTAATTACAGGGGTTAATTCACCCCTCCACTTT
clone_size: -; j_call: TRBJ2-7; d_call: -; v_call: TRBV7-9; cdr3_aa: CASKEARAYEQYF; cdr3_nt: TGTGCCAGCAAGGAGGCCCGGGCCTACGAGCAGTACTTC
clone_size: many; j_call: TRBJ2-6; d_call: -; v_call: TRBV11-2; cdr3_aa: CASSSTVYSGANVLTF; cdr3_nt: TGTGCCAGCAGCTCGACAGTATACTCTGGGGCCAACGTCCTGACTTTC
clone_size: many; j_call: TRBJ2-6; d_call: TRBD2; v_call: TRBV19; cdr3_aa: CASSIDPPLAEVPGANVLTF; cdr3_nt: TGTGCCAGTAGTATAGATCCCCCCCTAGCGGAGGTGCCTGGGGCCAACGTCCTGACTTTC
clone_size: few; j_call: TRBJ2-7; d_call: -; v_call: TRBV7-6; cdr3_aa: CASSLSSGEASYEQYF; cdr3_nt: TGTGCCAGCAGCTTATCCTCGGGGGAGGCGAGCTACGAGCAGTACTTC
clone_size: many; j_call: TRBJ1-3; d_call: -; v_call: TRBV14; cdr3_aa: CASSQDRAGNTIYF; cdr3_nt: TGTGCCAGCAGCCAAGATCGGGCTGGAAACACCATATATTTT
clone_size: many; j_call: TRBJ2-2; d_call: -; v_call: TRBV2; cdr3_aa: CASLPGLGGRGPMGELFF; cdr3_nt: TGTGCCAGCCTTCCGGGACTAGGGGGAAGGGGGCCCATGGGGGAGCTGTTTTTT
clone_size: many; j_call: TRBJ1-1; d_call: -; v_call: TRBV2; cdr3_aa: CASSEDSWTEAFF; cdr3_nt: TGTGCCAGCAGTGAAGACTCCTGGACTGAAGCTTTCTTT
clone_size: many; j_call: TRBJ2-1; d_call: -; v_call: TRBV12-2; cdr3_aa: CASRKHRPLGASSYNEQFF; cdr3_nt: TGTGCAAGTCGCAAACATAGACCTTTAGGGGCGAGCTCCTACAATGAGCAGTTCTTC
clone_size: many; j_call: TRBJ1-6; d_call: -; v_call: TRBV18; cdr3_aa: CASSPPQGVSPLHF; cdr3_nt: TGTGCCAGCTCACCACCCCAGGGTGTGTCACCCCTCCACTTT
clone_size: many; j_call: TRBJ1-2; d_call: TRBD1; v_call: TRBV10-2; cdr3_aa: CASSESNRGNYGYTF; cdr3_nt: TGCGCCAGCAGTGAGTCAAACAGGGGTAACTATGGCTACACCTTC
clone_size: few; j_call: TRBJ2-5; d_call: TRBD2; v_call: TRBV7-9; cdr3_aa: CASSSRTSGEETQYF; cdr3_nt: TGTGCCAGCAGTTCTCGGACTAGCGGTGAAGAGACCCAGTACTTC
clone_size: many; j_call: TRBJ2-1; d_call: -; v_call: TRBV7-6; cdr3_aa: CASTQGRSSYNEQFF; cdr3_nt: TGTGCCAGCACGCAGGGCAGGAGCTCCTACAATGAGCAGTTCTTC
clone_size: -; j_call: TRBJ2-3; d_call: TRBD2; v_call: TRBV4-2; cdr3_aa: CASSQVGALGGSVDTQYF; cdr3_nt: TGTGCCAGCAGCCAAGTCGGAGCCCTCGGCGGGAGTGTAGATACGCAGTATTTT
clone_size: many; j_call: TRBJ1-1; d_call: TRBD1; v_call: TRBV11-2; cdr3_aa: CASTNRGQGAYLF; cdr3_nt: TGTGCCAGCACCAACCGAGGACAGGGGGCATACCTTTTT
clone_size: many; j_call: TRBJ1-3; d_call: -; v_call: TRBV10-3; cdr3_aa: CAISESMGEGNTIYF; cdr3_nt: TGTGCCATCAGTGAGTCGATGGGAGAGGGAAACACCATATATTTT
clone_size: many; j_call: TRBJ2-1; d_call: TRBD2; v_call: TRBV29-1; cdr3_aa: CSVGTSEHNEQFF; cdr3_nt: TGCAGCGTAGGGACTAGCGAGCACAATGAGCAGTTCTTC
clone_size: many; j_call: TRBJ1-1; d_call: TRBD1; v_call: TRBV10-3; cdr3_aa: CAISEGDRGTEAFF; cdr3_nt: TGTGCCATCAGTGAGGGGGACAGGGGAACTGAAGCTTTCTTT
clone_size: many; j_call: TRBJ1-1; d_call: -; v_call: TRBV6-6; cdr3_aa: CASRTQGSNTEAFF; cdr3_nt: TGTGCCAGCAGAACCCAGGGGTCGAACACTGAAGCTTTCTTT
clone_size: many; j_call: TRBJ2-5; d_call: -; v_call: TRBV19; cdr3_aa: CASSITRVETQYF; cdr3_nt: TGTGCCAGTAGTATAACCAGGGTGGAGACCCAGTACTTC
clone_size: many; j_call: TRBJ2-5; d_call: -; v_call: TRBV10-3; cdr3_aa: CAIGQGLQETQYF; cdr3_nt: TGTGCCATCGGCCAGGGATTACAAGAGACCCAGTACTTC
clone_size: many; j_call: TRBJ2-1; d_call: TRBD2; v_call: TRBV5-4; cdr3_aa: CASSRPLALYNEQFF; cdr3_nt: TGTGCCAGCAGCCGGCCACTAGCGCTGTACAATGAGCAGTTCTTC
clone_size: many; j_call: TRBJ2-3; d_call: TRBD2; v_call: TRBV5-4; cdr3_aa: CASSQGLAGLSTDTQYF; cdr3_nt: TGTGCCAGCAGCCAGGGACTAGCGGGTTTAAGCACAGATACGCAGTATTTT
clone_size: many; j_call: TRBJ1-1; d_call: -; v_call: TRBV5-1; cdr3_aa: CASSERQEAFF; cdr3_nt: TGCGCCAGCAGCGAACGACAGGAAGCTTTCTTT
clone_size: many; j_call: TRBJ2-5; d_call: TRBD1; v_call: TRBV7-2; cdr3_aa: CASSSGTGTETQYF; cdr3_nt: TGTGCCAGCAGCTCGGGGACAGGGACAGAGACCCAGTACTTC
clone_size: many; j_call: TRBJ1-1; d_call: -; v_call: TRBV9; cdr3_aa: CASSVGMSGVDTEAFF; cdr3_nt: TGTGCCAGCAGCGTGGGGATGTCAGGGGTGGACACTGAAGCTTTCTTT
clone_size: many; j_call: TRBJ2-3; d_call: -; v_call: TRBV7-9; cdr3_aa: CASSQGHGGASTDTQYF; cdr3_nt: TGTGCCAGCAGCCAAGGTCACGGCGGGGCTAGCACAGATACGCAGTATTTT
clone_size: many; j_call: TRBJ1-4; d_call: -; v_call: TRBV6-1; cdr3_aa: CASRPGGVGNEKLFF; cdr3_nt: TGTGCCAGCCGCCCTGGGGGGGTCGGTAATGAAAAACTGTTTTTT
clone_size: many; j_call: TRBJ1-1; d_call: -; v_call: TRBV28; cdr3_aa: CASSPYTENTEAFF; cdr3_nt: TGTGCCAGCAGCCCTTATACAGAGAACACTGAAGCTTTCTTT
clone_size: many; j_call: TRBJ1-2; d_call: -; v_call: TRBV4-1; cdr3_aa: CASSQDRNYGYTF; cdr3_nt: TGCGCCAGCAGCCAAGACAGAAACTATGGCTACACCTTC
clone_size: many; j_call: TRBJ2-7; d_call: -; v_call: TRBV5-1; cdr3_aa: CASSLNEPPRSYEQYF; cdr3_nt: TGCGCCAGCAGCTTGAATGAGCCGCCACGCTCCTACGAGCAGTACTTC
clone_size: many; j_call: TRBJ2-3; d_call: -; v_call: TRBV11-2; cdr3_aa: CASSLDSNTQYF; cdr3_nt: TGTGCCAGCAGCTTAGATTCTAATACGCAGTATTTT
clone_size: many; j_call: TRBJ2-1; d_call: TRBD1; v_call: TRBV4-2; cdr3_aa: CASSRGPENEQFF; cdr3_nt: TGTGCCAGCAGCAGGGGGCCTGAGAATGAGCAGTTCTTC
clone_size: many; j_call: TRBJ1-1; d_call: -; v_call: TRBV19; cdr3_aa: CASSGGIEAFF; cdr3_nt: TGTGCCAGTAGTGGAGGGATTGAAGCTTTCTTT
clone_size: many; j_call: TRBJ2-2; d_call: TRBD1; v_call: TRBV6-5; cdr3_aa: CASSGRDRGNWWLFF; cdr3_nt: TGTGCCAGCAGTGGAAGGGACAGGGGAAATTGGTGGCTGTTTTTT
clone_size: many; j_call: TRBJ1-2; d_call: -; v_call: TRBV6-5; cdr3_aa: CASNPSPTGYGYTF; cdr3_nt: TGTGCCAGCAACCCCTCGCCGACAGGCTATGGCTACACCTTC
clone_size: many; j_call: TRBJ2-1; d_call: -; v_call: TRBV6-7; cdr3_aa: CASSYSGPVRASAYNEQFF; cdr3_nt: TGTGCCAGCAGTTACAGCGGGCCCGTAAGGGCTAGCGCTTACAATGAGCAGTTCTTC
clone_size: many; j_call: TRBJ1-1; d_call: -; v_call: TRBV19; cdr3_aa: CASSIGPSTRGLNTEAFF; cdr3_nt: TGTGCCAGTAGTATAGGACCCAGCACGAGGGGGTTGAACACTGAAGCTTTCTTT
clone_size: many; j_call: TRBJ1-3; d_call: -; v_call: TRBV5-1; cdr3_aa: CASSFSGDANTIYF; cdr3_nt: TGCGCCAGCAGCTTCTCAGGTGACGCAAACACCATATATTTT
clone_size: many; j_call: TRBJ1-5; d_call: TRBD1; v_call: TRBV5-1; cdr3_aa: CASSYGQGDQPQHF; cdr3_nt: TGCGCCAGCAGCTATGGCCAGGGGGATCAGCCCCAGCATTTT
clone_size: many; j_call: TRBJ1-4; d_call: -; v_call: TRBV28; cdr3_aa: CASSTSFGVTNEKLFF; cdr3_nt: TGTGCCAGCAGTACCAGCTTCGGGGTAACTAATGAAAAACTGTTTTTT
clone_size: many; j_call: TRBJ2-7; d_call: TRBD2; v_call: TRBV18; cdr3_aa: CASSPGRLAVGGSYEQYF; cdr3_nt: TGTGCCAGCTCCCCCGGGAGGCTAGCGGTGGGAGGATCCTACGAGCAGTACTTC
clone_size: many; j_call: TRBJ1-5; d_call: -; v_call: TRBV5-5; cdr3_aa: CASSFGGIRVQPQHF; cdr3_nt: TGTGCCAGCAGCTTCGGGGGAATTCGAGTTCAGCCCCAGCATTTT